What follows are 7 T cell receptor beta chains derived from one specimen sequenced in a study of Ad26.COV2.S vaccination and SARS-CoV-2 variants. Produced via immunoSEQ multiplex PCR; TCRdb's table is partial and in-frame only. The repertoire consists of some 340,000 clones, with 85% to 90% occurring once and the leading ten covering 1.5% to 2.5%. The treatment was: approximately 18 received Ad26.COV2.S at low or high dose, single or two shots; several received placebo; per-sample allocation not given. Collection of the samples took place on day 63 after the first injection of vaccine or placebo. Sequencing was performed on peripheral blood, taken in a trial of Ad26.COV2.S vaccine versus placebo. The receptors shown here come from a person aged 18-60 years who received the Ad26.COV2.S COVID-19 vaccine or a placebo.

The chain is built from TRBV4-2 and TRBJ2-1; 10 bases fit TRBD2. Germline-derived CDR1 and CDR2 are LGHNA and YNFKEQ. The CDR3 consists of 17 residues. Unmatched junction bases numbered 6, after V lost 1 base and J lost 3 bases. The CDR3 sequence is CASSQGSLAGVYNEQFF. The CDR3 nucleotides read TGTGCCAGCAGCCAAGGAAGTCTAGCGGGGGTCTACAATGAGCAGTTCTTC.

This chain connects TRBV9 to TRBJ2-7; tentatively, D is TRBD2 (6 bases). The CDR3 totals 14 residues. The V gene lost 3 bases and the J gene lost 1 base, with 11 bases spanning the gap. CDR1 is SGDLS and CDR2 is YYNGEE in the germline V gene. The CDR3 region has the DNA TGTGCCAGCAGCGGCGGAGGACTATCCTACGAGCAGTACTTC. It is translated as CASSGGGLSYEQYF.

The V and J genes are TRBV24-1 and TRBJ2-3; tentative D call: TRBD2 (5 bases). Germline V gives CDR1 KGHDR, CDR2 SFDVKD. The length of the CDR3 is 17 residues. Trimming left V 3 bases short and J 1 base short, with 16 bases between. The CDR3: CATSDATRAGGTDTQYF. The CDR3 DNA reads as TGTGCCACCAGTGATGCCACCCGGGCCGGGGGCACAGATACGCAGTATTTT.

This chain links TRBV7-2 with TRBJ2-1; 10 nucleotides match TRBD2. The CDR3 totals 15 residues. With 8 bases clipped from V and 10 bases from J, the junction kept 14 bases outside the gene matches. Germline V gene data show CDR1 as SGHTA and CDR2 as FQGNSA. The CDR3 DNA reads TGTGCCAGCTTTAACCGGCTAGCGGGGGTTCAGGAGCAGTTCTTC. It yields the protein CASFNRLAGVQEQFF.

The chain links TRBV29-1 to TRBJ1-5; D is undetermined. From germline, CDR1 is SQVTM and CDR2 ANQGSEA. The CDR3 sequence is 13 residues long. Deletions cut 8 bases from V and 0 bases from J, with 11 bases between. CDR3 DNA sequence: TGCAGCTTCGCGGAGAATAGCAATCAGCCCCAGCATTTT. Its translation: CSFAENSNQPQHF.

The V call is TRBV18, the J call TRBJ1-6; D ambiguous. Germline lookup yields CDR1 KGHSH and CDR2 LQKENI. There are 13 residues in the CDR3. Between the trimmed V and J ends, which lost 3 bases and 8 bases, there was a span of 8 bases. CDR3 amino acids: CASSPTNDSPLHF. The CDR3, as DNA: TGTGCCAGCTCACCGACAAACGATTCACCCCTCCACTTT.

The J gene is TRBJ2-1, the V gene TRBV30, with D hard to call. The germline V and J ends were trimmed by 5 bases and 7 bases, with 15 bases remaining between them. There are 13 residues in the CDR3. The germline V gene encodes CDR1 GTSNPN and CDR2 SVGIG (reference sequence). CDR3 sequence: CAWGPGRPNEQFF. CDR3 sequence (DNA): TGTGCCTGGGGGCCGGGCCGTCCGAATGAGCAGTTCTTC.